This T cell receptor beta chain was recovered during a study of beta chain features in type 1 diabetes. Study-wide results and caveats: Compared to healthy donors, patients appeared to have naive, central memory and Treg TCRB repertoires that were more alike.

This clone was counted ten times or more. What it binds is unknown. The CDR3 is 11 residues long. Germline lookup yields CDR1 MGHDK and CDR2 SYGVNS. Trimming shortened V by 6 bases and J by 3 bases, and 6 bases separated the two germline ends. Reverse transcribing all isolated RNA meant expressed TCRB transcripts were sequenced. Sequencing used immunoSEQ multiplex PCR; TCRdb keeps in-frame clones, though not all of them. The table lists about 160,000 clones, 9% to 10% of them singletons. This chain uses TRBV25-1 with TRBJ2-7; D is ambiguous. Specimen: central memory CD4+ T cells from blood. This clonotype was sampled from a young woman in good health. This chain's CDR3 is CASSRNYEQYF. For the CDR3, the DNA is TGTGCCAGCAGCAGGAACTACGAGCAGTACTTC.